These 6 T cell receptor beta chains came from one sample sequenced in a study of T cell responses to AZD1222 COVID-19 vaccine (dated by TCRdb to about 2021). Library preparation used the immunoSEQ multiplex PCR assay. What TCRdb holds here is the immuneACCESS table cut down to in-frame rearrangements. Part of the clones is not present; checked against another copy, under half of the missing clones reflect an unresolved V gene, and the others are unexplained. In this sample the table shows under 45,000 clones, over 80% of which occur a single time. The top ten constitute 18% of the sample. Per the publication, the time point label means: about 28 days (+/-7) after the second vaccine dose. The source was peripheral blood, collected 28 days after the second AZD1222 dose. These receptor sequences come from an adult who received the AZD1222 COVID-19 vaccine.

Written as DNA, the CDR3 is TGTGCCAGGACCGGGACAGTTCTGGGGCAGCCCCAGCATTTT. It encodes CARTGTVLGQPQHF. This chain joins TRBV21-1 and TRBJ1-5; the table's D call of TRBD1 was not tested on the DNA. TRBV21-1 is designated a pseudogene. This CDR3 is built from 14 residues.

This chain's CDR3 is CASRRTGDYGYTF. The CDR3 coding sequence is TGTGCCAGCAGGCGGACAGGGGACTATGGCTACACCTTC. The V gene is TRBV12-3 or TRBV12-4, the J gene TRBJ1-2, with TRBD1 identical over 9 bases. The CDR3 covers 13 residues. The J segment lost 3 bases and the V segment lost 6 bases, leaving 2 bases of the junction unmatched.

The chain recombines TRBV6-5 with TRBJ1-5, with TRBD1 matching 8 bases. The CDR3 loop spans 13 amino acids. Germline values: CDR1 MNHEY, CDR2 SVGAGI. V was pared by 6 bases and J by 5 bases, with 3 bases of the junction left unmatched. CDR3 sequence (DNA): TGTGCCAGCAGCAGGGGGCCCGATCAGCCCCAGCATTTT. As protein: CASSRGPDQPQHF.

Regarding this clone: The junction departs from the called germline gene at one end, perhaps through a read error. The chain couples TRBV7-7 to TRBJ2-5; TRBD1 aligns across 7 bases. The CDR3 runs 14 residues. Germline CDR1 SSHAT, CDR2 FNYEAQ (reference sequence). CDR3 loop: CASSQGEHQETQYF. The DNA for the CDR3 is TGTGCTAGCAGCCAGGGGGAGCACCAAGAGACCCAGTACTTC.

This clone was recorded a few times. The CDR3 protein is CASSDGTSGGDTQYF. CDR3 DNA: TGTGCCAGCAGTGACGGGACTAGCGGGGGGGATACGCAGTATTTT. The chain recombines TRBV6-4 with TRBJ2-3; 15 bases line up with TRBD2. Germline assignment: CDR1 MRHNA and CDR2 SNTAGT. The CDR3 runs 15 residues. Germline trimming cut 2 bases from V and 6 bases from J; bases unmatched to any gene: 0.

V is TRBV5-1 and J is TRBJ2-3; D is possibly TRBD2 (6 bases). The CDR3 covers 15 residues. Trimming left V 3 bases short and J 0 bases short, with 11 bases between. Germline V CDR1 and CDR2: SGHRS, YFSETQ. For the CDR3, the DNA is TGCGCCAGCAGCTCGGGCGGGGCCAGCACAGATACGCAGTATTTT. Protein: CASSSGGASTDTQYF.